This TCR beta chain was retrieved from a study of blood T cell repertoires in COVID-19 (dated by TCRdb to 2018 to 2020). Study-wide context: The collaborator samples originated in the United States, Italy and Spain and spanned the acute and convalescent phases of COVID-19. The material from the prospective study consisted of cDNA or gDNA derived from T cells, B-cell-depleted T cells, or PBMCs. The dataset comprised deeply sampled blood TCRbeta repertoires from subjects exposed to, actively infected with, or recovered from COVID-19. A freely available public database, intended as a resource for researchers studying the immune response to SARS-CoV-2, is where the repertoires were released. The samples were drawn from two sources: the first 160 participants of the ongoing ImmuneRACE study, and some 1,300 subjects contributed by 6 global collaborators. Sample metadata almost always included a de-identified subject ID, COVID-19 status, age in years and sex. Where available, HLA class I and class II types were taken from metadata supplied by the sample provider and were not determined by assay-based typing. General findings and caveats noted by the study authors: The quantity of clinical and demographic metadata differed by source and by participant and was supplied without curation.

The immunoSEQ Assay, a bias-controlled multiplex PCR, was used to amplify TCRbeta CDR3 regions from genomic DNA. In the original analysis: Nucleated cell counts per sample were estimated from amplification of reference gene primers within the assay. To quantify the absolute abundance of each unique TCRbeta CDR3 rearrangement, sequence reads were collapsed and filtered. Productive Simpson clonality was computed per sample as the square root of Simpson's diversity index over productive rearrangements. TCRdb provides this immuneACCESS table in a form limited to in-frame rearrangements. Some clones are lacking; in checked studies, under half of them reflect an unresolved V gene, and why the rest are absent is not known. The DNA was the basis for D and trimming; V, J and clone size are from that table. The sample table shows approximately 50,000 clones, and 70% to 90% are seen once. The leading ten clones occupy around 12% of the sample.

The CDR3 starts with the cysteine, ends with the phenylalanine, and has 13 residues. The CDR3 DNA has 39 bases and is translated from base 1. Reading the germline V gene (reference sequence) gives CDR1 LGHDT and CDR2 YNNKEL. A distance of 4 bases separates the germline ends of V and J, which lose 2 bases and 5 bases respectively. With regard to this clone: Its recognized antigen is unknown. It has no much larger one-base neighbor in the sample; base qualities were not kept.

Each collaborating institution followed its own protocols to collect whole blood in K2EDTA tubes. For TCRbeta analysis, collaborator samples were shipped as frozen whole blood, as isolated PBMCs, or as DNA extracted from either sample type. The source of this sequence is a human donor in a cohort sampled during active COVID-19. The receptor chain draws on TRBV3-1 (or the pseudogene TRBV3-2) and TRBJ2-6; the D segment cannot be called with confidence. Sequenced: peripheral blood. CDR3 loop: CASSQRWANVLTF. The nucleotide sequence reads as follows: TGTGCCAGCAGCCAACGGTGGGCCAACGTCCTGACTTTC.